This TCR beta chain was identified during a study of T-cell reconstitution after alpha-beta-depleted transplantation in children. This clonotype was picked up one time. Its antigen is not known. The length of the CDR3 is 15 residues. Trimming removed 3 bases from V and 2 bases from J, with 14 bases in between. Looked up from germline, CDR1 is DFQATT and CDR2 is SNEGSKA (reference sequence). Findings of the study overall: Reports say that about two months after transplant, the alpha-beta T cells came out of several hundred graft clones that had expanded. Once a year had passed after transplant, T-cell counts and diversity came mostly from newly produced T cells.

A library of TCRbeta sequences, prepared with unique molecular identifiers, was generated. TCRdb used MiXCR to reprocess the PCR reads, holding one entry per CDR3 protein. The sample holds about 1,000,000 distinct CDR3 sequences; about 31% are singletons and the top ten take roughly 30%. This specimen consisted of PBMCs, mostly from graft donor cells, obtained 360 days after TCRalphabeta/CD19-depleted stem cell transplant. This sequence joins TRBV20-1 and TRBJ1-5; D is undetermined. The receptor's source is a boy under three years old who had a stem cell transplant for SCID, so the T cells may come from the graft donor. The CDR3 region has the DNA TGCAGTGCTAGCCCGCCGCGTCAGCGCAATCAGCCCCAGCATTTT. This codes for CSASPPRQRNQPQHF.